One and the same sample provided the 21 T cell receptor beta chains below, sequenced in a study of CD8+ T cells in alopecia areata. Stated treatment: oral pan-JAK inhibitor, 5-10 mg twice daily. cDNA serving as the sequencing template came from extracted, reverse transcribed RNA. Sequenced by immunoSEQ multiplex PCR; TCRdb stores in-frame clones only, minus some. The sample yields around 70,000 clones, approximately 28% seen once. The sample here was CD8+ T cells sorted from blood, taken at week 4, from a patient treated with tofacitinib. These receptors all stem from a human donor with alopecia areata.

The chain carries TRBV29-1 and TRBJ2-5, with 11 bases fitting TRBD1. V was pared by 3 bases and J by 1 base, with 7 bases of the junction left unmatched. CDR1 is SQVTM and CDR2 is ANQGSEA in the germline V gene. CDR3 length: 16 amino acids. CDR3 amino acids: CSVEPRGQGGQETQYF. CDR3 nucleotides: TGCAGCGTTGAGCCACGGGGACAGGGGGGCCAAGAGACCCAGTACTTC.

This clone has a handful of counts. The chain joins TRBV25-1 to TRBJ2-4; 7 bases are a match to TRBD1. The CDR3 sequence is 12 residues long. CDR1 MGHDK and CDR2 SYGVNS come from the germline V gene. Trimming cost V 8 bases and J 9 bases; bases outside gene matches: 7. In DNA, the CDR3 is TGTGCCAGCTTGACAGGGTTCGGCATTCAGTACTTC. Encoded protein: CASLTGFGIQYF.

Turning to this clone: The junction and the germline gene differ at one end; a read error may be behind it. V is TRBV28 and J is TRBJ2-5; 7 nucleotides align to TRBD2. CDR1 is MDHEN and CDR2 is SYDVKM in the germline V gene. The CDR3 length is 11 residues. The CDR3 region has the DNA TGCGCTAGCGGAAACCAAGAGACCCAGTACTTC. Residues: CASGNQETQYF.

This chain's CDR3 is CASSAEGVNTEAFF. CDR3 nucleotide sequence: TGTGCCAGCAGTGCTGAGGGTGTGAACACTGAAGCTTTCTTT. The rearrangement links TRBV6-4 to TRBJ1-1; D not resolved. The CDR3 covers 14 residues. With 4 bases removed from V and 0 bases from J, the gap between germline ends came to 9 bases. CDR1 MRHNA and CDR2 SNTAGT come from the germline V gene.

This clone was seen many times. V usage is TRBV19 and J usage is TRBJ1-5; D gene uncertain. The CDR3 totals 12 residues. Germline CDR1 LNHDA, CDR2 SQIVND (reference sequence). V was cut by 3 bases and J by 11 bases, with 11 bases left in between. CDR3: CASSMYRESQHF. The CDR3 bases are TGTGCCAGTAGTATGTATCGGGAATCCCAGCATTTT. The full variable domain, rest sourced from reference TRBV19 and TRBJ1-5, is DGGITQSPKYLFRKEGQNVTLSCEQNLNHDAMYWYRQDPGQGLRLIYYSQIVNDFQKGDIAEGYSVSREKKESFPLTVTSAQKNPTAFYLCASSMYRESQHFGDGTRLSIL.

This clone was counted between two and nine times. The V and J genes are TRBV9 and TRBJ2-5; possible D gene TRBD1, 6 bases. The germline V gene has CDR1 SGDLS and CDR2 YYNGEE. Trimming left V 3 bases short and J 4 bases short, with 7 bases between. CDR3 length: 12 residues. The CDR3 is CASSARGETQYF. CDR3 in DNA: TGTGCCAGCAGCGCCAGGGGAGAGACCCAGTACTTC.

This clone was seen only a few times. J is TRBJ2-7 and V is TRBV29-1; D remains ambiguous. V lost 1 base and J 6 bases, leaving 7 bases between the germline ends. CDR1 is SQVTM, CDR2 ANQGSEA, per germline. CDR3 length: 11 residues. The CDR3 DNA reads TGCAGCGTTGAAGCCCTTGGCGAGCAGTACTTC. Translating gives CSVEALGEQYF.

This clone has more than one count but fewer than ten. V and J are TRBV9 and TRBJ2-2; D is unresolved. The V and J ends lost 4 bases and 9 bases respectively, with 13 bases between them. This CDR3 is built from 13 residues. CDR1 and CDR2 (germline): SGDLS, YYNGEE. The CDR3 DNA reads TGTGCCAGCAGCCCTCCAGTGGGTCGGGAGCTGTTTTTT. It is translated as CASSPPVGRELFF.

The gene calls are TRBV9 and TRBJ2-5; D perhaps matches TRBD2 (6 bases). This CDR3 is 14 amino acids long. The germline V gene encodes CDR1 SGDLS and CDR2 YYNGEE. Trimming removed 3 bases at V and 2 bases at J, with 11 bases between. The CDR3 DNA is TGTGCCAGCAGCGACCGGGACTCACAAGAGACCCAGTACTTC. This gives the protein CASSDRDSQETQYF.

This chain connects TRBV25-1 to TRBJ1-2; D not certain. V gave up 6 bases and J gave up 7 bases, with 6 bases separating them. In germline, CDR1 is MGHDK, CDR2 SYGVNS. The CDR3 has 10 amino acids. CDR3 sequence reads: CASSLGGYTF. The CDR3, as DNA: TGTGCCAGCAGCCTGGGTGGCTACACCTTC.

The rearrangement joins TRBV7-9 to TRBJ1-5; 9 nucleotides agree with TRBD1. This CDR3 has 15 residues. Unmatched junction bases numbered 2, after V lost 0 bases and J lost 5 bases. CDR1 SEHNR and CDR2 FQNEAQ come from the germline V gene (reference sequence). CDR3 residues: CASSLAGQGDQPQHF. In nucleotides, the CDR3 is TGTGCCAGCAGCTTAGCGGGACAGGGCGATCAGCCCCAGCATTTT. The full variable domain, its missing parts supplied by reference TRBV7-9 and TRBJ1-5, is DTGVSQNPRHKITKRGQNVTFRCDPISEHNRLYWYRQTLGQGPEFLTYFQNEAQLEKSRLLSDRFSAERPKGSFSTLEIQRTEQGDSAMYLCASSLAGQGDQPQHFGDGTRLSIL.

This clone was observed a few times. The chain employs TRBV29-1 and TRBJ2-7; D is perhaps TRBD1 (5 bases). The CDR3 has 14 amino acids. The V end lost 8 bases, the J end lost 0 bases, and 17 bases lay between the germline ends. CDR1 is SQVTM, CDR2 ANQGSEA, per germline. CDR3 nucleotide sequence: TGCAGCACGAAATCAGGGCGGAACTCCTACGAGCAGTACTTC. This codes for CSTKSGRNSYEQYF.

This chain links TRBV19 with TRBJ2-5, with 7 bases matching TRBD2. The CDR3 has 15 residues. J lost 4 bases, V lost 2 bases, and 7 bases had no gene match. CDR1 and CDR2 from the germline V gene are LNHDA and SQIVND (reference sequence). CDR3 sequence reads: CASSIFGTTGETQYF. The CDR3 DNA sequence: TGTGCCAGTAGTATATTCGGGACTACCGGAGAGACCCAGTACTTC.

This clone showed up just a few times. The chain employs TRBV29-1 and TRBJ2-7, with D possibly matching TRBD2 (5 bases). The germline V and J ends were trimmed by 2 bases and 0 bases, with 11 bases remaining between them. The germline V gene encodes CDR1 SQVTM and CDR2 ANQGSEA. This CDR3 spans 14 amino acids. CDR3 nucleotide sequence: TGCAGCGTTGAATTCCTCAGCGGCTCCTACGAGCAGTACTTC. This codes for CSVEFLSGSYEQYF.

V gene TRBV19 combines with J gene TRBJ1-1; TRBD1 agrees at 9 bases. The CDR3 is 13 residues long. With 8 bases clipped from V and 7 bases from J, the junction kept 8 bases outside the gene matches. The V gene's germline CDR1 is LNHDA and CDR2 SQIVND (reference sequence). The CDR3 DNA is TGTGCCAGTGAGACAGGGGGGACCCGTGAAGCTTTCTTT. Translated, it gives CASETGGTREAFF.

The chain combines TRBV29-1 with TRBJ2-3, with D perhaps given as TRBD1 or TRBD2 (5 bases each). The CDR3 is 14 amino acids. Germline CDR1 reads SQVTM; CDR2 reads ANQGSEA. Trimming took 3 bases from V and 1 from J, leaving 11 bases between them. The CDR3 DNA reads TGCAGCGTTGACCGCCAGGGACGCACAGATACGCAGTATTTT. Protein: CSVDRQGRTDTQYF.

The chain uses TRBV7-9 and TRBJ1-1; unclear D gene. This CDR3 spans 12 amino acids. Trimming pared 6 bases from V and 4 bases from J, leaving 9 bases between. Germline V lookup: CDR1 SEHNR, CDR2 FQNEAQ (reference sequence). This CDR3 is CASSKRGTEAFF. For the CDR3, the DNA is TGTGCCAGCAGTAAACGGGGCACTGAAGCTTTCTTT.

This clone has more than one count but fewer than ten. The V gene is TRBV27, the J gene TRBJ2-7; D remains unclear. The germline V gene encodes CDR1 MNHEY and CDR2 SMNVEV (reference sequence). V lost 6 bases and J lost 4, with 19 bases in between. The CDR3 is made up of 15 amino acids. The CDR3, as DNA: TGTGCCAGCAGCCCTAGGTCCTCCATTACTTACGAGCAGTACTTC. Translating gives CASSPRSSITYEQYF.

The V and J genes are TRBV9 and TRBJ2-2; TRBD1 is a possible D gene (6 bases). The V end was cut by 3 bases, the J end by 1 base, with 13 bases between. The germline CDR1 and CDR2 sequences are SGDLS and YYNGEE. This CDR3 is built from 16 residues. CDR3 protein: CASSASGTMNTGELFF. The CDR3 DNA reads TGTGCCAGCAGCGCTTCCGGGACAATGAACACCGGGGAGCTGTTTTTT.

The V call is TRBV2, the J call TRBJ2-2; D unclear. CDR1 and CDR2 (germline): SNHLY, FYNNEI. V was clipped by 0 bases and J by 4 bases, with 6 bases between them. This CDR3 is 14 amino acids long. CDR3 nucleotides: TGTGCCAGCAGTGAAGCAGGATCCACCGGGGAGCTGTTTTTT. Translating gives CASSEAGSTGELFF.

This clone counts as medium-sized. Other DNA variants within this sample encode the same CDR3. The chain employs TRBV18 and TRBJ2-1; D remains unclear. With 3 bases removed from V and 6 bases from J, the gap between germline ends came to 9 bases. The CDR3 is made up of 13 amino acids. Germline V gene lookup returns CDR1 KGHSH and CDR2 LQKENI. The CDR3, as DNA: TGTGCCAGCTCACCCCCAGGCGGCAATGAGCAGTTCTTC. It encodes CASSPPGGNEQFF.